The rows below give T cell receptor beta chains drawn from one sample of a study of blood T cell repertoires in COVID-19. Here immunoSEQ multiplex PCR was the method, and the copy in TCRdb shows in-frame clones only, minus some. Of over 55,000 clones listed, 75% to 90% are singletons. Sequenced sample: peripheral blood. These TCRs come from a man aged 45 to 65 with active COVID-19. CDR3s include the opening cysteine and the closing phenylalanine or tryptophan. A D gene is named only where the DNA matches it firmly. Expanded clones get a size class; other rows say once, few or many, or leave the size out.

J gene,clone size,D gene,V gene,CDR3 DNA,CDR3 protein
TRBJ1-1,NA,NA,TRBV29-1,TGCAGCGCCCCGGCCGGGGGAATAACAACCCAGAACACTGAAGCTTTCTTT,CSAPAGGITTQNTEAFF
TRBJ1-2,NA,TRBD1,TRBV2,TGTGCCAGCATCGGGACAGGGGTTATTGGCTACACCTTC,CASIGTGVIGYTF
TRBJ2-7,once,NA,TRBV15,TGTGCCGTAGGCGAACGGGGACTCTCCTACGAGCAGTACTTC,CAVGERGLSYEQYF
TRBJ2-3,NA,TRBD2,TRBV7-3,TGTGCCAGCAGCTTACAGGGGACTAGCGGGATTCAAGATACGCAGTATTTT,CASSLQGTSGIQDTQYF
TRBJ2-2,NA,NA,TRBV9,TGTGCCAGCAGCGTGGGTAGCTGGAACACCGGGGAGCTGTTTTTT,CASSVGSWNTGELFF
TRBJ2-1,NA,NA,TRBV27,TGTGCCAGCAGTGAGGGGTGGGGGCGGAGCTCCTACAATGAGCAGTTCTTC,CASSEGWGRSSYNEQFF
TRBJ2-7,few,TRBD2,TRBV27,TGTGCCAGCAGTTTAAGCGGGAGGGAATCCTACGAGCAGTACTTC,CASSLSGRESYEQYF
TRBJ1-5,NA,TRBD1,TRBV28,TGTGCCAGCAGTCCGCCGGGACAGGGGACTAATCAGCCCCAGCATTTT,CASSPPGQGTNQPQHF
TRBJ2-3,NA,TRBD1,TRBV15,TGTGCCACCAGCACCATTACAGGGGGTTTCACAGATACGCAGTATTTT,CATSTITGGFTDTQYF
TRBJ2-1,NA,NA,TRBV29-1,TGCAGCGTTGACAGGGTGAACTACAATGAGCAGTTCTTC,CSVDRVNYNEQFF
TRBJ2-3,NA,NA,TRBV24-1,TGTGCCACCAGTGATCCGGACTCCTCTTGGGCAGATACGCAGTATTTT,CATSDPDSSWADTQYF
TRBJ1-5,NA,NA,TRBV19,TGTGCCAGTAGTATCCGGGACTCCAATCAGCCCCAGCATTTT,CASSIRDSNQPQHF
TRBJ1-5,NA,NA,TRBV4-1,TGCGCCAGCAGCCAAGATTGGGAGAACGGTCAGCCCCAGCATTTT,CASSQDWENGQPQHF
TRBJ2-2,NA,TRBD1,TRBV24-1,TGTGCCACCAGTGATTTCGGGGACAGGGGGAACACCGGGGAGCTGTTTTTT,CATSDFGDRGNTGELFF
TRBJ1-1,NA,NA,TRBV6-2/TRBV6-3,TGTGCCAGCAGTTATCGCACGGTGAACACTGAAGCTTTCTTT,CASSYRTVNTEAFF
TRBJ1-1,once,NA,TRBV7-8,TGTGCCAGCAGTCGACGCCGTGGGGCCTCTGAAGCTTTCTTT,CASSRRRGASEAFF
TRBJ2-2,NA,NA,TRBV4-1,TGCGCCAGCGCCCTCGTTACAGGCAACACCGGGGAGCTGTTTTTT,CASALVTGNTGELFF
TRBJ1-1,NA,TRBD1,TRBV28,TGTGCCAGCAGTTCGCCAGGGGGCGTGAACACTGAAGCTTTCTTT,CASSSPGGVNTEAFF
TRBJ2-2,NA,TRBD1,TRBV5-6,TGTGCCAGCAGAGCTACAGGGGCCCCCGGGGAGCTGTTTTTT,CASRATGAPGELFF
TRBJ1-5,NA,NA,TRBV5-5,TGTGCCAGCAGCTTGGCCGGGGGCAATCAGCCCCAGCATTTT,CASSLAGGNQPQHF
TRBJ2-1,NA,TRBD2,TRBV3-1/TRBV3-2,TGTGCCAGCAGCCAAGCACCTAGCGGGATAGTCGATGAGCAGTTCTTC,CASSQAPSGIVDEQFF
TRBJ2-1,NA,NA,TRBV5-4,TGTGCCAGCAGCGTGCCGGGACTCATCGTAGAGCAGTTCTTC,CASSVPGLIVEQFF
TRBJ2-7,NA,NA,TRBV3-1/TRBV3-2,TGTGCCAGCAGCCAAACTACCCTAGGTAGAGGATACGAGCAGTACTTC,CASSQTTLGRGYEQYF
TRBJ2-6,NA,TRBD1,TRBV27,TGTGCCAGCAGACCTATAACAGGGGTCCCTACCTCTGGGGCCAACGTCCTGACTTTC,CASRPITGVPTSGANVLTF
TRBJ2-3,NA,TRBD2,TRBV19,TGTGCCAGTAGTAGCCCGATGGGAGGGGACCCAAAGGAAGTGCAGTATTTT,CASSSPMGGDPKEVQYF
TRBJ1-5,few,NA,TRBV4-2,TGTGCCAGCAGCCAGCGGCGAGGAGACGCTCAGCCCCAGCATTTT,CASSQRRGDAQPQHF
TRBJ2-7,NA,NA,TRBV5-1,TGCGCCAGCAGGGAATCGGGGGGCCTGTACGAGCAGTACTTC,CASRESGGLYEQYF
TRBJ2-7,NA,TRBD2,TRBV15,TGTGCCACCAGCAGAGTGTTCGTAGGACTAGCGCGAGGCGAGAAGCAGTACTTC,CATSRVFVGLARGEKQYF
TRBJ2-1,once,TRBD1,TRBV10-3,TGTGCCATCAGTGATCCGGACAGGGCCTACAATGAGCAGTTCTTC,CAISDPDRAYNEQFF
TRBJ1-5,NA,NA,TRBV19,TGTGCCAGTAGTATGGAGTCAGGGGTAAGCAATCAGCCCCAGCATTTT,CASSMESGVSNQPQHF
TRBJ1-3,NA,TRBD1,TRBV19,TGTGCCAGTAGTATAACCGGGACAGGAGCAAGCTCTGGAAACACCATATATTTT,CASSITGTGASSGNTIYF
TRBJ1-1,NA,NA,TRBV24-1,TGTGCCACTTCCGGAGGGAAGAACACTGAAGCTTTCTTT,CATSGGKNTEAFF
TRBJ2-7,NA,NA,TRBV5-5,TGTGCCAGCAGCTTGGGTGCAGGGATCTACGAGCAGTACTTC,CASSLGAGIYEQYF
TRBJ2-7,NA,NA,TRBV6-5,TGTGCCAGCAGCATCCGGGAGGGGGCGTACGAGCAGTACTTC,CASSIREGAYEQYF
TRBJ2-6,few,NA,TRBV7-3,TGTGCCAGCAGCTTAACGGGGGCCCTTCGGTGGGACTCTGGGGCCAACGTCCTGACTTTC,CASSLTGALRWDSGANVLTF
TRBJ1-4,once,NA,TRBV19,TGTGCCAGTACCCCGGGAACAACTAATGAAAAACTGTTTTTT,CASTPGTTNEKLFF
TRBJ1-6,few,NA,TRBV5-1,TGCGCCAGCAGCTTGGACAGGCCAAATTCACCCCTCCACTTT,CASSLDRPNSPLHF
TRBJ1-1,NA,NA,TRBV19,TGTGCCAGTACGATCAGGGTCGGGACTGAAGCTTTCTTT,CASTIRVGTEAFF
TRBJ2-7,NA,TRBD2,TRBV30,TGTGCCTGGAAGTCTAGCGGGCTTTCCTACGAGCAGTACTTC,CAWKSSGLSYEQYF
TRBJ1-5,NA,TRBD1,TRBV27,TGTGCCAGCAGCTCAGACAGGGGGCGGTCGCCCCAGCATTTT,CASSSDRGRSPQHF
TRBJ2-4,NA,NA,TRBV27,TGTGCCAGCAGTTTATTGGGGGGAGCCAAAAACATTCAGTACTTC,CASSLLGGAKNIQYF
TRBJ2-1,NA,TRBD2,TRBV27,TGTGCCAGCAGTTTATTAGGCGGGAGGGGATACAATGAGCAGTTCTTC,CASSLLGGRGYNEQFF
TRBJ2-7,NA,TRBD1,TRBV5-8,TGTGCCAGCAGCTTAATCGGGGACAGCCTCGTAGAGCAGTACTTC,CASSLIGDSLVEQYF
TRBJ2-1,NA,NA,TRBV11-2,TGTGCCAGCAGCTCCGGGACAAAACATGTGTATGAGCAGTTCTTC,CASSSGTKHVYEQFF
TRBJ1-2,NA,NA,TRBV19,TGTGCCAGTAGGCAGGGTGTAAGCGACTATGGCTACACCTTC,CASRQGVSDYGYTF
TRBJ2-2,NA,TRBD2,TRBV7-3,TGTGCCAGCAGGAGGGGTAGCGGGGACACCGGGGAGCTGTTTTTT,CASRRGSGDTGELFF
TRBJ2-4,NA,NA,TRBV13,TGTGCCAGCAGCTTAAGACTAGTTGAAAACATTCAGTACTTC,CASSLRLVENIQYF
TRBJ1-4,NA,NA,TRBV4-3,TGCGCCAGCAGCCAAGCATTTACCGCGAGTGAAAAACTGTTTTTT,CASSQAFTASEKLFF
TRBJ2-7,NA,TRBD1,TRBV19,TGTGCCAGTAGTCCCGGGACAGGGGCCTTCGAGCAGTACTTC,CASSPGTGAFEQYF
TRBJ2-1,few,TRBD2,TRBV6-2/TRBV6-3,TGTGCCAGCAGTTCTCTAACTAGCGGGAGGGCCGGTGAGCAGTTCTTC,CASSSLTSGRAGEQFF
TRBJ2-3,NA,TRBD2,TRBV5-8,TGTGCCAGCAGCCGAACTAGCGGTAGAGGTGGTACGCAGTATTTT,CASSRTSGRGGTQYF